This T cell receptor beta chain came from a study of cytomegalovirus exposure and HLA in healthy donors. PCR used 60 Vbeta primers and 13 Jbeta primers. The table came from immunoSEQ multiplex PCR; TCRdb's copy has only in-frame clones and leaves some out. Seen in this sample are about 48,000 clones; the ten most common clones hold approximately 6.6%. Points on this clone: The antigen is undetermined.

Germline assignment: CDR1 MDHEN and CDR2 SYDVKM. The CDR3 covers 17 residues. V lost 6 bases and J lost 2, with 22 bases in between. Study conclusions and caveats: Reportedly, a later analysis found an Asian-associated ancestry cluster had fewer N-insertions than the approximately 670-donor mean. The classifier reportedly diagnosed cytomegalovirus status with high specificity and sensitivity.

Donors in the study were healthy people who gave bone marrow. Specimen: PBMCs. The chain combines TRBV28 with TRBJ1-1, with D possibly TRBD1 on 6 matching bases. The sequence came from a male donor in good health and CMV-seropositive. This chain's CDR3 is CASRRQAHRVFNTEAFF. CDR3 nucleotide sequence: TGTGCCAGCAGGAGACAGGCTCACAGGGTTTTTAACACTGAAGCTTTCTTT. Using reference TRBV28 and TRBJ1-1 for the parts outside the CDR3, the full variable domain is DVKVTQSSRYLVKRTGEKVFLECVQDMDHENMFWYRQDPGLGLRLIYFSYDVKMKEKGDIPEGYSVSREKKERFSLILESASTNQTSMYLCASRRQAHRVFNTEAFFGQGTRLTVV.